One and the same sample provided the 20 T cell receptor beta chains below, sequenced in a study of control samples from healthy donors and cancer patients. Only in-frame clones appear in the TCRdb table, and some are missing; sequencing was by immunoSEQ multiplex PCR. The profile shows tens of thousands of clones, about 90% of them singletons. Sequenced: blood. These receptors originate from a woman in her forties or fifties in good health.

The chain is built from TRBV27 and TRBJ2-3; D may be TRBD2 (6 bases). The ends were cut back, 7 bases at V and 3 bases at J, with 11 bases in the middle. This CDR3 comprises 13 residues. Germline-derived CDR1 and CDR2 are MNHEY and SMNVEV (reference sequence). CDR3 nucleotides: TGTGCCAGCACCGCTCTAGCGACAGATACGCAGTATTTT. It yields the protein CASTALATDTQYF.

The chain uses TRBV7-3 and TRBJ2-1, with D uncertain. V was cut by 5 bases and J by 2 bases, with 10 bases left in between. The CDR3 length is 14 residues. In germline, CDR1 is SGHTA, CDR2 FQGTGA. The CDR3 loop is CASSKGGTYNEQFF. CDR3 nucleotide sequence: TGTGCCAGCAGCAAGGGCGGAACCTACAATGAGCAGTTCTTC. Looking up the rest from reference TRBV7-3 and TRBJ2-1 gives the full variable domain: GAGVSQTPSNKVTEKGKYVELRCDPISGHTALYWYRQSLGQGPEFLIYFQGTGAADDSGLPNDRFFAVRPEGSVSTLKIQRTERGDSAVYLCASSKGGTYNEQFFGPGTRLTVL.

The genes are TRBV29-1 and TRBJ1-3, with unresolved D. V was cut by 7 bases and J by 2 bases, with 6 bases left in between. Per the germline V gene, CDR1 is SQVTM and CDR2 is ANQGSEA. The CDR3 sequence is 11 residues long. In nucleotides, the CDR3 is TGCAGCGCGCATGCTGGAAACACCATATATTTT. This sequence encodes CSAHAGNTIYF.

This clone showed up just once. This chain joins TRBV28 and TRBJ1-1; weak D call: TRBD1 (5 bases). V lost 2 bases to trimming and J lost 5 bases, with 18 bases between them. This CDR3 is built from 16 residues. Germline V gene sequence: CDR1 MDHEN, CDR2 SYDVKM. CDR3: CASSLGAALWGTEAFF. CDR3 nucleotide sequence: TGTGCCAGCAGTTTAGGGGCAGCTCTCTGGGGGACTGAAGCTTTCTTT.

The CDR3 loop reads CASSVGQGSNQPQHF. CDR3 nucleotides: TGTGCCAGTAGTGTGGGACAGGGAAGCAATCAGCCCCAGCATTTT. The rearrangement joins TRBV19 to TRBJ1-5, with 9 bases that match TRBD1. CDR3 length: 15 amino acids. Germline trimming cut 5 bases from V and 1 base from J; bases unmatched to any gene: 3. From germline, CDR1 is LNHDA and CDR2 SQIVND (reference sequence).

V usage is TRBV9 and J usage is TRBJ2-1; 9 positions agree with TRBD1. This CDR3 is built from 16 residues. Per germline, CDR1 SGDLS and CDR2 YYNGEE. The ends lost 3 bases at V and 3 bases at J; junction bases unmatched: 7. The CDR3, as DNA: TGTGCCAGCAGCGCACTTGGGACAGGGATCTACAATGAGCAGTTCTTC. It specifies CASSALGTGIYNEQFF.

This chain joins TRBV20-1 and TRBJ2-7; no definite D call. CDR1 is DFQATT, CDR2 SNEGSKA, per germline (reference sequence). Trimming removed 3 bases at V and 4 bases at J, with 10 bases between. The CDR3 is 12 residues long. CDR3 DNA: TGCAGTGCTAGTCGAACAGTTTACGAGCAGTACTTC. Translation: CSASRTVYEQYF.

CDR3 sequence: CASRDRGGGNTIYF. CDR3 sequence (DNA): TGTGCCAGCAGGGACAGGGGGGGCGGAAACACCATATATTTT. This chain uses TRBV6-5 with TRBJ1-3, with TRBD1 matching over 10 bases. The V segment lost 6 bases and the J segment 4 bases; nucleotides outside the gene matches: 3. CDR3 length: 14 residues. Germline assignment: CDR1 MNHEY and CDR2 SVGAGI.

The rearrangement links TRBV4-2 to TRBJ2-7; D unresolved. Germline V gives CDR1 LGHNA, CDR2 YNFKEQ. The CDR3 covers 13 residues. The V end lost 6 bases, the J end lost 0 bases, and 9 bases lay between the germline ends. The CDR3 sequence: CASSPRSSYEQYF. Here the CDR3 DNA reads TGTGCCAGCAGTCCCAGGAGCTCCTACGAGCAGTACTTC.

The CDR3 sequence is CARTIGTEKSNSGISTDTQYF. CDR3 coding DNA: TGTGCCAGGACTATAGGGACAGAAAAATCTAATAGCGGGATATCGACAGATACGCAGTATTTT. The chain couples TRBV27 to TRBJ2-3; TRBD2 is a possible D gene (8 bases). The CDR3 is 21 residues long. Germline V CDR1 and CDR2: MNHEY, SMNVEV (reference sequence). Trimming removed 9 bases from V and 3 bases from J, with 37 bases in between.

V and J are TRBV28 and TRBJ1-2, with D unclear. The CDR3 totals 13 residues. In germline, CDR1 is MDHEN, CDR2 SYDVKM. The V and J ends lost 8 bases and 7 bases respectively, with 17 bases between them. The CDR3 DNA is TGTGCCAGCGTAGATTCCTCCGGTTTTGGCTACACCTTC. Translated: CASVDSSGFGYTF.

This clone was recorded once. The chain employs TRBV4-2 and TRBJ2-5; TRBD1 agrees at 9 bases. The CDR3 runs to 19 residues. The V segment lost 1 base and the J segment 0 bases; nucleotides outside the gene matches: 12. Looked up from germline, CDR1 is LGHNA and CDR2 is YNFKEQ. The DNA of the CDR3 is TGTGCCAGCAGCCAAGGAACAGGGGGCCTAGTGGGGTACCAAGAGACCCAGTACTTC. Amino acid sequence: CASSQGTGGLVGYQETQYF.

The V call is TRBV12-3 or TRBV12-4, the J call TRBJ2-2; perhaps TRBD2 as D (6 bases). V lost 3 bases to trimming and J lost 10 bases, with 12 bases between them. The CDR3 has 13 amino acids. CDR3 amino acids: CASSFASALELFF. The CDR3 region has the DNA TGTGCCAGCAGTTTTGCTAGCGCGTTGGAGCTGTTTTTT.

The rearrangement joins TRBV5-1 to TRBJ2-2; 8 bases map to TRBD2. Germline lookup yields CDR1 SGHRS and CDR2 YFSETQ. V shed 2 bases, J shed 3 bases, and the junction held 12 bases outside the gene matches. This CDR3 region has 18 residues. The CDR3 DNA reads TGCGCCAGCAGCTTTACGTCCTCAGGACTAGCCGACACCGGGGAGCTGTTTTTT. This encodes CASSFTSSGLADTGELFF.

The rearrangement joins TRBV4-1 to TRBJ1-5; a weak D match, TRBD1 (5 bases). V shed 2 bases and J shed 0 bases, with 14 bases lying between them. There are 17 residues in the CDR3. The germline V gene encodes CDR1 MGHRA and CDR2 YSYEKL. This chain's CDR3 is CASSQPDRPDSNQPQHF. In DNA form, the CDR3 reads TGCGCCAGCAGCCAACCTGACAGACCCGATAGCAATCAGCCCCAGCATTTT.

V gene TRBV28 combines with J gene TRBJ2-7, with 7 bases aligning to TRBD1. Trimming removed 11 bases from V and 3 bases from J; junction bases left unmatched: 10. The V gene's germline CDR1 is MDHEN and CDR2 SYDVKM. This CDR3 has 13 amino acids. The CDR3 sequence is CAGPATGIYEQYF. In DNA form, the CDR3 reads TGTGCCGGTCCGGCGACAGGGATCTACGAGCAGTACTTC.

This clone appeared a few times. The rearrangement uses TRBV2 and TRBJ1-2, with D possibly being TRBD1 (6 bases). Germline values: CDR1 SNHLY, CDR2 FYNNEI. Trimming shortened V by 1 base and J by 4 bases, and 10 bases separated the two germline ends. The length of the CDR3 is 14 residues. CDR3 coding DNA: TGTGCCAGCAGTGAAGTCGGGACAAGCTATGGCTACACCTTC. Translated, it gives CASSEVGTSYGYTF.

This clone was recorded only once. The J gene is TRBJ1-1, the V gene TRBV5-6; D uncertain. The CDR3 is 11 amino acids. Trimming cost V 4 bases and J 5 bases, with 6 bases left between them. Looked up from germline, CDR1 is SGHDT and CDR2 is YYEEEE. The CDR3 spells CASSRPTEAFF. CDR3 sequence (DNA): TGTGCCAGCAGCCGACCAACTGAAGCTTTCTTT.

The chain is built from TRBV27 and TRBJ2-7; 9 nucleotides line up with TRBD1. The CDR3 sequence is 15 residues long. CDR1 MNHEY and CDR2 SMNVEV come from the germline V gene (reference sequence). V trimming: 0 bases; J trimming: 4 bases; junction bases outside the gene matches: 4. The CDR3 sequence: CASSLSGTGLYEQYF. Written as DNA, the CDR3 is TGTGCCAGCAGTTTATCCGGGACAGGGTTATACGAGCAGTACTTC.

As for this clone: Other DNA sequences in this sample translate to the same CDR3. J is TRBJ2-3 and V is TRBV6-5; 8 nucleotides line up with TRBD2. V lost 4 bases, J lost 1 base, and 4 bases stayed unmatched. The CDR3 totals 15 residues. CDR1 and CDR2 from the germline V gene are MNHEY and SVGAGI. The CDR3 here is CASSSAGAGTDTQYF. The CDR3 DNA reads TGTGCCAGCAGTTCAGCGGGAGCGGGCACAGATACGCAGTATTTT.